One sample yielded the 8 T cell receptor beta chains listed below, sequenced in a study of OX40 agonist ivuxolimab in advanced cancers. Repertoires were generated with immunoSEQ multiplex PCR, while TCRdb's copy carries only in-frame clones and drops some. The data contain some 85,000 clones, roughly 90% of them singletons. This specimen was CD4+ or CD8+ T cells sorted from blood, taken in a trial of the OX40 agonist ivuxolimab. The receptors stem from an adult with an advanced solid tumor such as melanoma, head and neck, liver or kidney cancer.

The gene calls are TRBV23-1 and TRBJ1-3; unclear D gene. TRBV23-1 is an ORF, with its function uncertain. Trimming took 4 bases from V and 2 from J, leaving 0 bases between them. The CDR3 totals 11 residues. CDR3 sequence reads: CASSPGNTIYF. The CDR3 DNA is TGCGCCAGCAGTCCTGGAAACACCATATATTTT.

V usage is TRBV29-1 and J usage is TRBJ1-1, with 7 bases fitting TRBD1. After removal of 1 base from V and 1 base from J, the junction contained 3 bases not matched to a gene. This CDR3 comprises 14 residues. Germline values: CDR1 SQVTM, CDR2 ANQGSEA. The CDR3 bases are TGCAGCGTTGAAGGAAGGACAGGGAACACTGAAGCTTTCTTT. It yields the protein CSVEGRTGNTEAFF.

This clone is a singleton in its sample. The chain carries TRBV4-1 and TRBJ2-3; 7 bases are a match to TRBD2. Germline V gene data show CDR1 as MGHRA and CDR2 as YSYEKL. Trimming at V came to 1 base and at J to 4 bases, leaving 5 bases not matched to a gene. The CDR3 is 15 amino acids. The CDR3 here is CASSQGGSSPDTQYF. The CDR3 DNA reads TGCGCCAGCAGCCAAGGCGGGAGCTCGCCAGATACGCAGTATTTT.

Comments on this clone: The same CDR3 arises from other DNA sequences in this sample as well. The rearrangement uses TRBV5-1 and TRBJ2-7, with 10 bases identical to TRBD1. CDR1 and CDR2 from the germline V gene are SGHRS and YFSETQ. CDR3 length equals 14 residues. Losses at the gene ends were 0 bases for V and 4 bases for J; bases not matched to a gene: 1. The CDR3 reads CASSLGQGAYEQYF. CDR3 DNA sequence: TGCGCCAGCAGCTTGGGACAGGGGGCTTACGAGCAGTACTTC.

A few counts support this clone. The CDR3 loop is CASSRDRGPYEQYF. CDR3 in DNA: TGTGCCAGCAGCCGGGACAGGGGGCCCTACGAGCAGTACTTC. This chain connects TRBV7-2 to TRBJ2-7; 12 bases align to TRBD1. The CDR3 consists of 14 residues. Germline CDR1 SGHTA, CDR2 FQGNSA. V dropped 5 bases and J dropped 2; count of bases not matched to a gene: 1.

Here the CDR3 DNA reads TGTGCCAGCAGCTTGGGGGGACAGGGGAACACTGAAGCTTTCTTT. Its translation is CASSLGGQGNTEAFF. This chain links TRBV5-4 with TRBJ1-1, with 9 positions matching TRBD1. The CDR3 sequence is 15 residues long. J lost 1 base, V lost 0 bases, and 1 base had no gene match. The germline gives CDR1 SGHNT, CDR2 YYREEE (reference sequence).

Concerning this clone: At one end, the junction sequence differs from germline, possibly due to a read error. The chain uses TRBV7-7 and TRBJ2-2; 8 nucleotides agree with TRBD1. Germline lookup yields CDR1 SSHAT and CDR2 FNYEAQ (reference sequence). The CDR3 extends over 15 amino acids. The DNA of the CDR3 is TGTGCTAGCAGTCCAGGGGGCGGGCACACCGGGGAGCTGTTTTTT. Its protein product is CASSPGGGHTGELFF.

The CDR3, as DNA: TGCGCCAGCAGCGGGGGCTCAGGACTAGCCATCACAGATACGCAGTATTTT. This codes for CASSGGSGLAITDTQYF. The rearrangement joins TRBV5-1 to TRBJ2-3, with 8 positions matching TRBD2. The length of the CDR3 is 17 residues. Germline CDR1 and CDR2: SGHRS and YFSETQ. V was pared by 4 bases and J by 2 bases, with 12 bases of the junction left unmatched.